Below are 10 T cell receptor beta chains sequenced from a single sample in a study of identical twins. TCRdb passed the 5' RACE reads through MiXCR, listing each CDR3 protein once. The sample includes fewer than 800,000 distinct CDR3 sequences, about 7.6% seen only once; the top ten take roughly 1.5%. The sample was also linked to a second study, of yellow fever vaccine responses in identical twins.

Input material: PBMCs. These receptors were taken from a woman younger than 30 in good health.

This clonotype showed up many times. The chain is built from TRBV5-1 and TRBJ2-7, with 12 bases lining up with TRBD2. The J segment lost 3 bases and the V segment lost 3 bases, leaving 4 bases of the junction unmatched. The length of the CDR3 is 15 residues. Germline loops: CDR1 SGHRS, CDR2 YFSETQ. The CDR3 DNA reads TGCGCCAGCAGCTCGACTAGCGGGAGTGTCTACGAGCAGTACTTC. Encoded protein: CASSSTSGSVYEQYF.

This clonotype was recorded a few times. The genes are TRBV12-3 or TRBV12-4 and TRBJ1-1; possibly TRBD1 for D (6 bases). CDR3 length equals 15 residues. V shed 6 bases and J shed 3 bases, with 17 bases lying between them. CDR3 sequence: CASRVMSGVDTEAFF. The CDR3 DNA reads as TGTGCCAGCAGAGTTATGTCAGGGGTAGACACTGAAGCTTTCTTT.

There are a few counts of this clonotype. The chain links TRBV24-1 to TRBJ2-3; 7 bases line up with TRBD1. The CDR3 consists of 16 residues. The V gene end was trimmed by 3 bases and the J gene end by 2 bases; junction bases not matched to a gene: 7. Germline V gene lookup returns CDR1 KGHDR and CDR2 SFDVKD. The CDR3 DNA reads TGTGCCACCAGTGATCCGGGCAGGGGGTTCACAGATACGCAGTATTTT. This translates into CATSDPGRGFTDTQYF.

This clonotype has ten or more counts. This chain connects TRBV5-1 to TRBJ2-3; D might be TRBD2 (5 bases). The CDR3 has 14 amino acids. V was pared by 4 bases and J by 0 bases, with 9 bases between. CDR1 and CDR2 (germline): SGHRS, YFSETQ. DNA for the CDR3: TGCGCCAGCAGCCCAGCGGACAGCACAGATACGCAGTATTTT. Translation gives CASSPADSTDTQYF.

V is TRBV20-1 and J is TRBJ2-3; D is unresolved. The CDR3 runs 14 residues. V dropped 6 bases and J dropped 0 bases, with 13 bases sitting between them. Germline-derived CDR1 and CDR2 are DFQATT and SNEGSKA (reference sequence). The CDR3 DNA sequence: TGCAGTGCCACCCTGCCAGAAAGCACAGATACGCAGTATTTT. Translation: CSATLPESTDTQYF.

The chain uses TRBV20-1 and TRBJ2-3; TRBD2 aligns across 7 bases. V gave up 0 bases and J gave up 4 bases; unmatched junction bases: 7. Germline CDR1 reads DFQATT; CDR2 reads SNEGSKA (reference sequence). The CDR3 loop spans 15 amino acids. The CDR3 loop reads CSAREWRELADTQYF. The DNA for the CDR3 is TGCAGTGCTAGAGAATGGCGGGAGTTGGCAGATACGCAGTATTTT.

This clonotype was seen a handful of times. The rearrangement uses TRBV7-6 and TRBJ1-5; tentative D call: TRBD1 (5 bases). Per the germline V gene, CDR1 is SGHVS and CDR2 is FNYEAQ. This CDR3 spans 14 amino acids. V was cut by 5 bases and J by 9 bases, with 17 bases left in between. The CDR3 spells CASSDGGALGPQHF. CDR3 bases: TGTGCCAGCAGCGACGGCGGGGCCCTAGGGCCCCAGCATTTT.

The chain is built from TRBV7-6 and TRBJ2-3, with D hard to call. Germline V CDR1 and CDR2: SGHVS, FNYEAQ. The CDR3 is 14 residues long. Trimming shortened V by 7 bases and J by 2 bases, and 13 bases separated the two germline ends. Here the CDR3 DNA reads TGTGCCAGCAATGAGCTGCACCACACAGATACGCAGTATTTT. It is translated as CASNELHHTDTQYF.

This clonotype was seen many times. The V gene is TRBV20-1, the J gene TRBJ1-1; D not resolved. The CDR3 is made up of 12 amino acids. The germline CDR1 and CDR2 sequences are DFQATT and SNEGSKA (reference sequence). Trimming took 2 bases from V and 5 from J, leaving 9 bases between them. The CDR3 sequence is CSARPHSTEAFF. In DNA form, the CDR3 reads TGCAGTGCTAGACCTCATTCGACTGAAGCTTTCTTT.

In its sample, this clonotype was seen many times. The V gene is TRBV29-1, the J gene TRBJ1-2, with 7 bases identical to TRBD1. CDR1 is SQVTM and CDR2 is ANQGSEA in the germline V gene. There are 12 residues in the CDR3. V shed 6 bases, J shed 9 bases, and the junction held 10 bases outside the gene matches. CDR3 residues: CSVPGQAASYTF. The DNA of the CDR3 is TGCAGCGTCCCCGGACAGGCCGCAAGCTACACCTTC.